This T cell receptor beta chain was sequenced during a study of molecular identifiers for immune sequencing clone quantification (dated by TCRdb to about 2018). With regard to the full study: For a replicate experiment, RNA from 20,000 or 100,000 naive CD8 T cells was divided into five aliquots, and four of the five aliquots were sequenced. The study was a methods study using CD8 T cells to benchmark molecular-identifier clustering-based TCR repertoire sequencing (MIDCIRS) and TCR RNA copy counting.

Comments on this clonotype: What antigen it recognizes has not been identified. Qualities for individual bases were not recorded, and no much larger clone is one base off.

General findings and caveats noted by the study authors: In CMV-specific effector cells, clones with more than 20 RNA copies accounted for over 97% of molecules, whereas in naive cells such clones accounted for under 1%. Highly expanded clone sizes could be underestimated if identical TCR molecules share a barcode. Spiked-in Jurkat TCR RNA (approximately eleven copies' worth), which is not part of the donor repertoire, was contained in the naive libraries. Even against a background of about a million naive CD8 T cells, spiked-in Jurkat TCR RNA amounting to a single cell's worth was reported to be detectable. Modeling estimated 3 to 3.5 recovered TCR RNA copies per cell, compared with approximately 10 by digital PCR, which implies 30% to 35% capture efficiency. When barcode sub-clustering was not used, chimeric consensus sequences inflated TCR diversity, with chimeras reaching as high as 47%.

Unmatched junction bases come to 9, with V trimmed by 7 bases and J by 4 bases. The CDR3 goes from the cysteine to the phenylalanine over 15 residues. The kept DNA is CDR3 alone, 45 bases in frame from the first base. CDR1 is given as SGHNT and CDR2 as YENEEA, both from the germline V gene. The library came from PCR. Sequenced on an Illumina HiSeq 4000. Bulk TCR libraries were prepared as previously described, using TCR primers listed in Table S5. Purification of total RNA was performed with the Qiagen AllPrep DNA/RNA kit. Before analysis, reads from multiple sequencing runs of the same library were pooled. On the authors' methods: Reads were retained only if the reads had an exact TCR constant sequence, and the retained reads were trimmed to 150 nt and grouped according to their 12-nt molecular barcodes. Reads within each barcode group were sub-clustered using a 15% Levenshtein threshold, and quality-weighted consensus sequences were constructed for each RNA molecule. Non-functional sequences were discarded, and so were lower-count sequences lying one edit away from another sequence. Based on fitting two negative binomial distributions, any barcode sub-cluster with under 20% of the maximum read count was discarded. TCRdb handled the public reads itself, with Q25 trimming in fastp and clone calling in MiXCR, and kept productive beta chains. All rows with the same CDR3 protein become a single entry with the most common DNA and genes. The V and J calls come from TCRdb's annotation, not from the publication. The sample yields 300,000 to 400,000 distinct CDR3 sequences; about a fifth were counted once. Approximately 0.84% of the sample rests with the top ten.

Libraries of naive CD8 T cells were built from anywhere between about 19,000 and 1,000,000 sorted cells, with 10%, 30% or 50% of the purified RNA used. Naive CD8 T cells were FACS-sorted as CD8+CD4-CCR7+CD45RA+ on a BD FACSAria II into RLT Plus buffer. To test detection sensitivity, Jurkat RNA equal to fewer than 13 TCR copies was added to samples of about 20,000-1,000,000 naive CD8 T cells. Enrichment of CD8 T cells was performed with RosetteSep CD8+ T Cell Enrichment Cocktail and Ficoll-Paque, after which ACK red cell lysis was carried out. The sequencing sample was made of naive CD8+ T cells from blood, with Jurkat cell RNA spiked in. In light of the paper, this sample's cell subset or site label describes: FACS-sorted CD8+CD4-CCR7+CD45RA+ naive T cells. The receptor comes from a human donor in good health. Some libraries in this study had Jurkat cell RNA spiked in. Recombination joined TRBV11-3 with TRBJ1-5, with 8 middle bases fitting TRBD1. The bases are TGTGCCAGCACTGGACGGACAGGGCGGAATCAGCCCCAGCATTTT. It codes for CASTGRTGRNQPQHF.